The entry below describes one T cell receptor beta chain. These data are taken from a study of CD8+CD57+ T cells in acquired aplastic anemia. The sequenced patients had an expansion of CD8+CD57+ cells seen by flow cytometry. CDR3 and TCR beta VDJ profiling relied on genomic DNA as the template. TCRdb passed the reads through MiXCR, listing each CDR3 protein once. Of about 58,000 distinct CDR3 sequences in the sample, roughly three fifths were seen once. Germline CDR1 and CDR2: SNHLY and FYNNEI. V dropped 7 bases and J dropped 6 bases, with 9 bases sitting between them. The CDR3 is 11 amino acids. The source is a human donor with aplastic anemia. The sequenced sample was sorted CD4+, CD8+, or CD8+CD57+ T cells (not recorded which) from PBMCs. The chain carries TRBV2 and TRBJ1-2; D unclear. CDR3 amino acids: CASTPRNGYTF. The CDR3 DNA sequence: TGTGCCAGCACCCCCCGGAATGGCTACACCTTC.